These 29 T cell receptor beta chains came from one sample sequenced in a study of radiotherapy plus CTLA-4 blockade in lung cancer. Generated by immunoSEQ multiplex PCR, the TCRdb table keeps only in-frame clones and is missing some. The table records approximately 72,000 clones, 78% of them present only once. The sequenced sample was peripheral blood, obtained from a patient treated with radiotherapy plus ipilimumab. The receptor set was obtained from a human donor with non-small cell lung cancer who had a complete response to radiotherapy plus ipilimumab.

The rearrangement links TRBV7-8 to TRBJ2-6, with 10 bases lining up with TRBD1. V lost 4 bases to trimming and J lost 1 base; unmatched junction nucleotides: 1. Germline assignment: CDR1 SGHVS and CDR2 FQNEAQ. The CDR3 consists of 16 residues. CDR3 sequence reads: CASSWGQGSGANVLTF. Here the CDR3 DNA reads TGTGCCAGCAGCTGGGGACAGGGGTCTGGGGCCAACGTCCTGACTTTC.

This clone showed up just once. J is TRBJ2-3 and V is TRBV14, with unresolved D. This CDR3 spans 16 amino acids. Deletions cut 2 bases from V and 0 bases from J, with 12 bases between. Germline V gives CDR1 SGHDN, CDR2 FVKESK. The CDR3 nucleotides are TGTGCCAGCAGCCAAATTCAGTCACCTAGCACAGATACGCAGTATTTT. Amino acids: CASSQIQSPSTDTQYF.

This chain uses TRBV5-4 with TRBJ2-7; D uncertain. Trimming cost V 1 base and J 3 bases, with 8 bases left between them. Germline CDR1 and CDR2: SGHNT and YYREEE (reference sequence). CDR3 length equals 13 residues. In DNA form, the CDR3 reads TGTGCCAGCAGCTTGCCCTCAGGCTACGAGCAGTACTTC. Translated: CASSLPSGYEQYF.

The chain uses TRBV7-2 and TRBJ2-4, with 7 bases identical to TRBD2. Germline loops: CDR1 SGHTA, CDR2 FQGNSA. Losses at the gene ends were 3 bases for V and 6 bases for J; bases not matched to a gene: 2. The CDR3 runs to 13 residues. CDR3 nucleotide sequence: TGTGCCAGCAGCTTCCCTAGCGGAAACATTCAGTACTTC. This gives the protein CASSFPSGNIQYF.

The J gene is TRBJ2-3, the V gene TRBV30, with TRBD1 as a possible D gene (7 bases). Germline V gives CDR1 GTSNPN, CDR2 SVGIG (reference sequence). The length of the CDR3 is 17 residues. V was pared by 2 bases and J by 1 base, with 19 bases between. CDR3 nucleotide sequence: TGTGCCTGGAGTACCCAACCGATCAGGGGGGGCACAGATACGCAGTATTTT. As protein: CAWSTQPIRGGTDTQYF.

V usage is TRBV6-5 and J usage is TRBJ2-5; 8 positions agree with TRBD2. Germline V gene data show CDR1 as MNHEY and CDR2 as SVGAGI. V shed 9 bases and J 1 base; nucleotides not matched to a gene: 4. This CDR3 region has 13 residues. The CDR3 sequence: CASASGGQETQYF. The DNA for the CDR3 is TGTGCCAGTGCGAGCGGGGGCCAAGAGACCCAGTACTTC.

This clone was observed a few times. V usage is TRBV6-6 and J usage is TRBJ1-6; perhaps TRBD1 as D (6 bases). This CDR3 is built from 14 residues. Germline V gives CDR1 MNHNY, CDR2 SVGAGI (reference sequence). V lost 5 bases, J lost 10 bases, and 15 bases lay in between. DNA of the CDR3: TGTGCCAGCAGTGCCGGGACACGGGGATCACCCCTCCACTTT. It specifies CASSAGTRGSPLHF.

The chain recombines TRBV2 with TRBJ2-2; the match to TRBD1 covers 10 bases. This CDR3 region has 14 residues. The V and J ends lost 5 bases and 6 bases, in that order; junction bases with no gene match: 3. Per germline, CDR1 SNHLY and CDR2 FYNNEI. Written as DNA, the CDR3 is TGTGCCAGCAGTTACGACAGGGGGCCCGGGGAGCTGTTTTTT. Encoded protein: CASSYDRGPGELFF.

The chain combines TRBV7-2 with TRBJ2-2; D not certain. V was pared by 7 bases and J by 5 bases, with 8 bases between. CDR3 size: 12 residues. The germline CDR1 and CDR2 sequences are SGHTA and FQGNSA. CDR3 amino acids: CASILITGELFF. In DNA form, the CDR3 reads TGTGCCAGCATCTTGATTACCGGGGAGCTGTTTTTT.

V is TRBV9 and J is TRBJ2-5; the match to TRBD2 covers 9 bases. V gave up 3 bases and J gave up 7 bases; unmatched junction bases: 22. CDR3 length: 19 residues. Per germline, CDR1 SGDLS and CDR2 YYNGEE. Written as DNA, the CDR3 is TGTGCCAGCAGCGCACGACCGGGACTAGCTTCCCCCCCGGCTTCGACCCAGTACTTC. Protein product: CASSARPGLASPPASTQYF.

The chain uses TRBV18 and TRBJ1-1; D is uncertain. Per the germline V gene, CDR1 is KGHSH and CDR2 is LQKENI. This CDR3 has 13 residues. V was trimmed by 2 bases and J by 5 bases, leaving 9 bases between them. CDR3 region: CASSPGSGTEAFF. The CDR3 DNA follows: TGTGCCAGCTCACCAGGTTCTGGGACTGAAGCTTTCTTT.

The chain combines TRBV15 with TRBJ1-5; no definite D call. The germline V and J ends were trimmed by 0 bases and 1 base, with 7 bases remaining between them. Per the germline V gene, CDR1 is LNHNV and CDR2 is YYDKDF (reference sequence). This CDR3 region has 15 residues. The CDR3 DNA reads TGTGCCACCAGCAGAGATGTCGGGAGCAATCAGCCCCAGCATTTT. This encodes CATSRDVGSNQPQHF.

This chain joins TRBV19 and TRBJ1-2; D call uncertain. V shed 8 bases and J shed 8 bases, with 15 bases lying between them. This CDR3 spans 12 amino acids. In germline, CDR1 is LNHDA, CDR2 SQIVND (reference sequence). CDR3 DNA sequence: TGTGCCAGTGTGGCCCCTCCAGGAGGCTACACCTTC. This encodes CASVAPPGGYTF.

The CDR3 sequence: CATTPGGKTEAFF. The CDR3 DNA reads as TGTGCCACCACTCCAGGGGGCAAGACTGAAGCTTTCTTT. This chain links TRBV10-3 with TRBJ1-1; 8 bases match TRBD1. This CDR3 is 13 amino acids long. Losses at the gene ends were 10 bases for V and 5 bases for J; bases not matched to a gene: 9. Germline V gives CDR1 ENHRY, CDR2 SYGVKD.

The gene calls are TRBV10-3 and TRBJ2-2; D uncertain. The CDR3 is 12 amino acids. V was trimmed by 0 bases and J by 8 bases, leaving 4 bases between them. Germline CDR1 is ENHRY and CDR2 is SYGVKD. The DNA of the CDR3 is TGTGCCATCAGTGAGTCCAGGGGGGAGCTGTTTTTT. It translates to CAISESRGELFF.

The V gene is TRBV18, the J gene TRBJ2-1; D may correspond to TRBD1 or TRBD2 (6 bases each). V was trimmed by 3 bases and J by 5 bases, leaving 17 bases between them. From germline, CDR1 is KGHSH and CDR2 LQKENI. The CDR3 consists of 16 residues. CDR3 sequence: CASSPQSSGANNEQFF. The DNA for the CDR3 is TGTGCCAGCTCACCCCAAAGCTCGGGGGCAAACAATGAGCAGTTCTTC.

V is TRBV21-1 and J is TRBJ2-4; the tabulated D call, TRBD1, remains unverified against the DNA. TRBV21-1 is shown as a pseudogene. The CDR3 loop spans 17 amino acids. CDR3 sequence reads: CASSKALHGRGVDIQYF. DNA of the CDR3: TGTGCCAGCAGCAAAGCGCTCCATGGCAGGGGGGTGGACATTCAGTACTTC.

The chain joins TRBV23-1 to TRBJ2-2, with 8 bases matching TRBD1. TRBV23-1 is sorted into the ORF group, with uncertain function. This CDR3 is built from 15 residues. Trimming took 4 bases from V and 1 from J; bases not matched to a gene: 2. The CDR3 spells CASSPGTGNTGELFF. DNA of the CDR3: TGCGCCAGCAGTCCCGGGACAGGGAACACCGGGGAGCTGTTTTTT.

J is TRBJ2-7 and V is TRBV30; D call uncertain. The CDR3 runs to 11 residues. Trimming cost V 3 bases and J 6 bases, with 9 bases left between them. Germline CDR1 GTSNPN, CDR2 SVGIG (reference sequence). CDR3 region: CAWSPGTEQYF. For the CDR3, the DNA is TGTGCCTGGAGCCCGGGCACCGAGCAGTACTTC.

DNA of the CDR3: TGCGCCAGCAGCCCATATGACAGGGATTGGTATGGCTACACCTTC. It specifies CASSPYDRDWYGYTF. The chain combines TRBV5-1 with TRBJ1-2; 7 bases fit TRBD1. CDR3 length: 15 residues. Per germline, CDR1 SGHRS and CDR2 YFSETQ. J was trimmed by 5 bases and V by 4 bases; bases with no gene match: 11.

The V and J genes are TRBV28 and TRBJ1-3; weak D call: TRBD1 (6 bases). The V and J ends lost 5 bases and 4 bases respectively, with 18 bases between them. The CDR3 has 16 residues. Germline CDR1 and CDR2: MDHEN and SYDVKM. CDR3 amino acids: CASSGNRVLAGNTIYF. CDR3 sequence (DNA): TGTGCCAGCAGTGGAAACAGGGTACTTGCCGGAAACACCATATATTTT. The whole variable domain, filled in from reference TRBV28 and TRBJ1-3, reads DVKVTQSSRYLVKRTGEKVFLECVQDMDHENMFWYRQDPGLGLRLIYFSYDVKMKEKGDIPEGYSVSREKKERFSLILESASTNQTSMYLCASSGNRVLAGNTIYFGEGSWLTVV.

The chain's CDR3 is CSVLGAQTEAFF. The CDR3 coding sequence is TGCAGCGTTTTGGGGGCGCAAACTGAAGCTTTCTTT. V usage is TRBV29-1 and J usage is TRBJ1-1; a weak D match, TRBD1 (6 bases). V was pared by 5 bases and J by 5 bases, with 12 bases between. The CDR3 is 12 residues long. Germline V gene lookup returns CDR1 SQVTM and CDR2 ANQGSEA.

The chain links TRBV19 to TRBJ2-1; 8 bases match TRBD2. This CDR3 region has 15 residues. V shed 4 bases, J shed 1 base, and the junction held 3 bases outside the gene matches. The V gene's germline CDR1 is LNHDA and CDR2 SQIVND (reference sequence). CDR3 protein: CASSTTSGSYNEQFF. In DNA, the CDR3 is TGTGCCAGTAGTACTACTAGCGGTTCCTACAATGAGCAGTTCTTC.

This chain connects TRBV28 to TRBJ2-1; 9 bases match TRBD1. The trim removed 7 bases at V and 9 bases at J, leaving 13 bases unmatched. The CDR3 is 15 amino acids. The germline gives CDR1 MDHEN, CDR2 SYDVKM. The CDR3 here is CASTSAGQGHTEQFF. The CDR3, as DNA: TGTGCCAGCACCAGCGCGGGACAGGGACATACTGAGCAGTTCTTC.

V usage is TRBV7-2 and J usage is TRBJ2-1; D ambiguous. Trimming removed 5 bases at V and 6 bases at J, with 17 bases between. The length of the CDR3 is 15 residues. Germline CDR1 is SGHTA and CDR2 is FQGNSA. The CDR3 loop is CASSVIGNRINEQFF. Written as DNA, the CDR3 is TGTGCCAGCAGCGTCATCGGTAATCGGATCAATGAGCAGTTCTTC.

V is TRBV5-4 and J is TRBJ2-2; D is ambiguous. Germline-derived CDR1 and CDR2 are SGHNT and YYREEE (reference sequence). V was pared by 2 bases and J by 1 base, with 12 bases between. The CDR3 is 16 amino acids. The CDR3 DNA reads as TGTGCCAGCAGCTTCGTTGCGAGGCAGAACACCGGGGAGCTGTTTTTT. Translated: CASSFVARQNTGELFF.

There are a few counts of this clone. The chain combines TRBV6-1 with TRBJ1-2; tentatively, D is TRBD1 (5 bases). The CDR3 totals 14 residues. Germline V gene sequence: CDR1 MNHNS, CDR2 SASEGT. Trimming removed 1 base from V and 5 bases from J, with 11 bases in between. The CDR3 reads CASSEGRGIYGYTF. The CDR3 DNA follows: TGTGCCAGCAGTGAAGGCCGGGGCATATATGGCTACACCTTC.

The chain carries TRBV27 and TRBJ2-1; 11 nucleotides agree with TRBD2. CDR3 length: 15 residues. V lost 6 bases to trimming and J lost 5 bases; unmatched junction nucleotides: 6. CDR1 MNHEY and CDR2 SMNVEV come from the germline V gene (reference sequence). The CDR3 DNA follows: TGTGCCAGCAGAATAGCGGGAGGGCCCCACAATGAGCAGTTCTTC. Translating it yields CASRIAGGPHNEQFF.

The chain couples TRBV19 to TRBJ2-5; weak D call: TRBD2 (5 bases). CDR1 and CDR2 (germline): LNHDA, SQIVND (reference sequence). The CDR3 loop spans 14 amino acids. Trimming took 4 bases from V and 1 from J, leaving 10 bases between them. CDR3 amino acids: CASSTGLTQETQYF. The CDR3 DNA sequence: TGTGCCAGTAGTACCGGACTGACCCAAGAGACCCAGTACTTC.